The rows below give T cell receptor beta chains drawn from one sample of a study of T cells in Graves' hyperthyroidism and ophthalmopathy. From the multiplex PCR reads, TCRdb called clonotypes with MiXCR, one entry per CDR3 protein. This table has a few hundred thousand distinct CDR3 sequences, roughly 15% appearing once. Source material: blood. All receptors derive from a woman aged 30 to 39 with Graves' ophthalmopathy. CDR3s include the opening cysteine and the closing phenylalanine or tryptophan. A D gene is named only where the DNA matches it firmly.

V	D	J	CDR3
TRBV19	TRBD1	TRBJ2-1	CASSIAGTGVHNEQFF
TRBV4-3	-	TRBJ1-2	CASSPTGTTALGYTF
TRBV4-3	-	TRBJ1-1	CASSPVHNTEAFF
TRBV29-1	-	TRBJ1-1	CSVADRNTEAFF
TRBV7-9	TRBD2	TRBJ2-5	CASTGGLSPETQYF
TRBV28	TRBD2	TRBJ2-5	CASSSAGGPETQYF
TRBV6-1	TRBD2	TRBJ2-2	CASSPRRTSGNTGELFF
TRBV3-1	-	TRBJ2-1	CATGGAGNEQFF
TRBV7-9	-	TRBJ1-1	CASSLSRLQGFSAKNTEAFF
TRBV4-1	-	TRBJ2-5	CASSPEDLEETQYF
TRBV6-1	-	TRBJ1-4	CASRPVGVKFWNEKLFF
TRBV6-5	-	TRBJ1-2	CASSYPTAGIYGYTF
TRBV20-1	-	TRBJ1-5	CSARGFNQPQHF
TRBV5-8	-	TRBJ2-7	CASSLFGGPYEQYF
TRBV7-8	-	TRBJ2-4	CASSFRELAKNIQYF
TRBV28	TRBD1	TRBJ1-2	CASSLGQGVISSGGYTF
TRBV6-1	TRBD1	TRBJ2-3	CATLQGAVTDTQYF
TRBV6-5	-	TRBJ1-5	CASSSHGSQPQHF
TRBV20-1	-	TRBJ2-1	CSASPRGRTSIRQFF
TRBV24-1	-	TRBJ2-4	CATSERRSKNIQYF
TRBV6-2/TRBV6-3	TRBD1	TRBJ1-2	CASSGQGTRYGYTF
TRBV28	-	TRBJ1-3	CASSYGVRGNTIYF
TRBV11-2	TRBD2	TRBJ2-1	CASRKGLDNYNEQFF
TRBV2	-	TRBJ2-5	CASITGRGGETQYF
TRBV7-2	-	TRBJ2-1	CASSRGVGSNEQFF
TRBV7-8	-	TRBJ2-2	CASSSYRVVGVGTGELFF
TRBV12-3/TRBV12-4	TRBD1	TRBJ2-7	CASSFGQGWDYEQYF
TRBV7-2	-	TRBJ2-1	CASSLGIRSYEQFF
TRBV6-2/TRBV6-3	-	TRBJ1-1	CASSYSGVTNTEAFF
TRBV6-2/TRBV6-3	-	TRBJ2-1	CASSYRGIDNEQFF
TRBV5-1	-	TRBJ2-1	CASSLLASDNEQFF
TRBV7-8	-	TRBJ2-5	CASSQGSSRTRETQYF
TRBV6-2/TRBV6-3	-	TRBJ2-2	CASSYRGRTPTGELFF
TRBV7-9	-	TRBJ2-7	CASSFDRDYEQYF
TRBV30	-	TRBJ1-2	CAWSVDIRGYTF
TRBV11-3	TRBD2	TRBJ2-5	CASSLGRGSETQYF
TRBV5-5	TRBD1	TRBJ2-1	CASSKLHRDRVLYNEQFF
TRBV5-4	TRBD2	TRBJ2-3	CASRPTSGGGTDTQYF
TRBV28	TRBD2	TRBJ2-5	CASSWGGGRRETQYF
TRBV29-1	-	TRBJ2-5	CSVGGRGETQYF
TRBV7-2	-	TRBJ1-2	CASSSKLYGYTF
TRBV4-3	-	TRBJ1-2	CASSQGGRNFYGYTF
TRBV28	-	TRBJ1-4	CASSLDKKLFF
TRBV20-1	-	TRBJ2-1	CSATDNNEQFF
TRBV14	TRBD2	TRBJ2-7	CASSWGLAGAEEQYF
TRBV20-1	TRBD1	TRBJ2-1	CSAFRQGGSNEQFF
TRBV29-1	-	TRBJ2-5	CSVAIGRSGETQYF
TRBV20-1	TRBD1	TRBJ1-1	CSAPQGGYTEAFF
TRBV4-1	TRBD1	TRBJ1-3	CASSQQLTRSGGSGNTIYF
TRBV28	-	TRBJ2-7	CASSFLQGSHEQYF
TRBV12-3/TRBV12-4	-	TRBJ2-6	CASSSPGAGANVLTF
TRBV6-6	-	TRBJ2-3	CASSYSSFSDTQYF
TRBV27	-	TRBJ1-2	CASSVGSSDGYTF
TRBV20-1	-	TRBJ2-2	CSATGDNPNTGELFF
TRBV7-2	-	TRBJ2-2	CASRLSGTTNTGELFF